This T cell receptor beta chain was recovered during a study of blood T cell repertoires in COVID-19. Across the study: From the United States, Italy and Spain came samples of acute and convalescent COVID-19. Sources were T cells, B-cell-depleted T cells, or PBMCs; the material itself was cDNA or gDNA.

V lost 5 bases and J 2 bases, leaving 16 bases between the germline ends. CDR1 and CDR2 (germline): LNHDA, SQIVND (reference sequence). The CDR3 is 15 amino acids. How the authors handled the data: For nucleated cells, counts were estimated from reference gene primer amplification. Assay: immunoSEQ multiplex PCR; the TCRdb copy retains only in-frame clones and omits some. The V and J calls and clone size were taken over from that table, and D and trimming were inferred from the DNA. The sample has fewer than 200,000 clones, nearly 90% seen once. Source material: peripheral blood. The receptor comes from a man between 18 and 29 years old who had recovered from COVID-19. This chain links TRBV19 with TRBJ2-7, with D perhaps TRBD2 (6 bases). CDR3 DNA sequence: TGTGCCAGTAGTTCAGTCCCGGGGGACCCCTACGAGCAGTACTTC. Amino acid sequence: CASSSVPGDPYEQYF.